This T cell receptor beta chain was retrieved from a study of beta chain features in type 1 diabetes. As concerns this clone: No antigen is known for it.

The CDR3 is 16 amino acids. Trimming shortened V by 3 bases and J by 4 bases, and 18 bases separated the two germline ends. Germline loops: CDR1 SGHTA, CDR2 FQGTGA. Study results and limitations: Patients' naive, central memory and Treg TCRB repertoires seemed closer to one another than those of healthy donors.

The investigators reverse transcribed all of the isolated RNA, so they sequenced expressed TCRB transcripts. Produced via immunoSEQ multiplex PCR; TCRdb's table is partial and in-frame only. The sample yields 850,000 to 900,000 clones, 17% seen once. Sequencing was done on a sample of naive CD4+ T cells from blood. The sequence derives from a woman aged 18-29 years in good health. This sequence joins TRBV7-3 and TRBJ1-1, with D perhaps TRBD1 (6 bases). In nucleotides, the CDR3 is TGTGCCAGCAGCTTCCCGGGGGCAGGGGAGGCCACTGAAGCTTTCTTT. It yields the protein CASSFPGAGEATEAFF.